This entry describes one T cell receptor (beta chain). The data stem from a study of cytotoxic CD8 clonotypes in ibrutinib-treated CLL. The table came from immunoSEQ multiplex PCR; TCRdb's copy has only in-frame clones and leaves some out. This table has approximately 170,000 clones, nearly 90% appearing once. The starting material was PBMCs, obtained at disease progression, from a patient treated with ibrutinib. This clonotype was obtained from a human donor with chronic lymphocytic leukemia.

DNA for the CDR3: TGTGCCAGCAGTGAGCTCTCTGGGGCCAACGTCCTGACTTTC. It yields the protein CASSELSGANVLTF. The chain couples TRBV6-1 to TRBJ2-6, with D uncertain. The V gene's germline CDR1 is MNHNS and CDR2 SASEGT. V was clipped by 3 bases and J by 0 bases, with 3 bases between them. This CDR3 comprises 14 residues.